This T cell receptor beta chain is drawn from a study of T cell repertoires in aging, cancer and after chemotherapy. As for the study in general: Over several months to years, re-sampled healthy donor repertoires clearly shared clones. Study-level points and caveats: Rebound thymic output was suggested by rising median generation probability during chemotherapy in each cancer cohort.

TRB rearrangements spanning V, D and J were amplified using mixed TRB-A/B primers. TCRdb reprocessed the multiplex PCR reads with MiXCR, giving one entry per CDR3 protein. The sample has 9,500 to 12,000 distinct CDR3 sequences, 38% seen once; the top ten hold roughly 8.2%. Turning to this clonotype: Its target is not known.

J was trimmed by 0 bases and V by 7 bases; bases with no gene match: 6. Per the germline V gene, CDR1 is MNHNS and CDR2 is SASEGT. This CDR3 contains 16 residues. TCR beta rearrangements were amplified from peripheral blood genomic DNA. V usage is TRBV6-1 and J usage is TRBJ2-7; 13 bases fit TRBD2. The receptor was isolated from a human donor in good health. The sequencing sample was made of blood. The CDR3 loop is CASNILAGGSSYEQYF. As DNA, the CDR3 is TGTGCCAGCAATATACTAGCGGGGGGGAGCTCCTACGAGCAGTACTTC.